Shown below are 7 T cell receptor beta chains from a single sample sequenced in a study of blood T cell repertoires in COVID-19. Data came from immunoSEQ multiplex PCR; TCRdb stores just in-frame clones and leaves some out. The table records 100,000 to 120,000 clones, roughly 85% of them present only once. What was sequenced was peripheral blood. The receptors derive from a woman in her fifties or sixties with COVID-19, enrolled during active disease.

The chain combines TRBV7-8 with TRBJ1-1, with D possibly being TRBD1 (5 bases). V shed 5 bases and J shed 7 bases, with 14 bases lying between them. Germline lookup yields CDR1 SGHVS and CDR2 FQNEAQ. The CDR3 is made up of 13 amino acids. The CDR3 region has the DNA TGTGCCAGCAGCCCTGCGGGGGATGGTGAAGCTTTCTTT. Its protein is CASSPAGDGEAFF.

The chain has TRBV7-8 and TRBJ1-2; 7 bases map to TRBD1. V was clipped by 5 bases and J by 5 bases; unmatched bases: 8. The germline gives CDR1 SGHVS, CDR2 FQNEAQ. The CDR3 loop spans 14 amino acids. CDR3 nucleotide sequence: TGTGCCAGCAGCATCGGGACAGCCCCATATGGCTACACCTTC. Encoded protein: CASSIGTAPYGYTF.

This clone came up once. The gene calls are TRBV19 and TRBJ1-2; 7 bases are a match to TRBD1. V dropped 5 bases and J dropped 4; count of bases not matched to a gene: 16. CDR1 LNHDA and CDR2 SQIVND come from the germline V gene (reference sequence). The CDR3 loop spans 17 amino acids. For the CDR3, the DNA is TGTGCCAGTAGTGACCAAACAGGGGCTCGACGTGGCTATGGCTACACCTTC. Its translation is CASSDQTGARRGYGYTF.

The V gene is TRBV4-1, the J gene TRBJ2-5; 8 nucleotides line up with TRBD1. This CDR3 region has 16 residues. V lost 4 bases and J lost 5; bases outside the gene matches: 12. The germline gives CDR1 MGHRA, CDR2 YSYEKL. CDR3 coding DNA: TGCGCCAGCAGCCCCCTTAAGTCAGGGGGCCTCGAGACCCAGTACTTC. Translating it yields CASSPLKSGGLETQYF.

The V and J genes are TRBV11-3 and TRBJ1-5, with D possibly matching TRBD1 (5 bases). CDR1 is SGHNT and CDR2 is YENEEA in the germline V gene. Trimming took off 3 bases at V and 5 bases at J, with 8 bases between the two ends. CDR3 length: 13 amino acids. Written as DNA, the CDR3 is TGTGCCAGCAGCTTGGAAGGGGATCAGCCCCAGCATTTT. Its protein is CASSLEGDQPQHF.

The V and J genes are TRBV5-1 and TRBJ2-2; 16 bases align to TRBD2. V gave up 4 bases and J gave up 5 bases; unmatched junction bases: 8. Per germline, CDR1 SGHRS and CDR2 YFSETQ. This CDR3 spans 18 amino acids. The CDR3 DNA reads TGCGCCAGCAGCCACGGGACTAGCGGGGGGGCGAGAACCGGGGAGCTGTTTTTT. This translates into CASSHGTSGGARTGELFF.

The genes are TRBV24-1 and TRBJ1-6; D is ambiguous. The CDR3 has 13 amino acids. Germline CDR1 and CDR2: KGHDR and SFDVKD. V was shortened by 4 bases and J by 6 bases, with 6 bases between the two germline ends. The CDR3 bases are TGTGCCACCAGTGAAAACTTTAATTCACCCCTCCACTTT. It specifies CATSENFNSPLHF.